This T cell receptor (beta chain) originates from a study of T cells after yellow fever vaccination. General study results and limits: Weaker overall, the secondary response nonetheless peaked faster (day 5 versus 15). Clonotypes found in both CD4 and CD8 compartments made up a small share.

Synthesis of TCR cDNA relied on 5'RACE template switching, which attached a universal primer site and UMIs. Each CDR3 protein gets one entry after TCRdb re-called the 5' RACE reads with MiXCR. The data contain about 550,000 distinct CDR3 sequences, about 19% of them singletons. This clonotype has just a few counts. The antigen is not known. The clonotype originates from a man aged 25-45 years who received the YFV17D yellow fever vaccine. Specimen: PBMCs, collected 15 days after the yellow fever booster vaccination.

In DNA, the CDR3 is TGTGCCAGCAGCTTGGTTGGCAGGGTAAACTATGGCTACACCTTC. Translating gives CASSLVGRVNYGYTF. V usage is TRBV5-4 and J usage is TRBJ1-2; D perhaps matches TRBD1 (5 bases). Between the trimmed V and J ends, which lost 0 bases and 2 bases, there was a span of 11 bases. This CDR3 region has 15 residues. The germline CDR1 and CDR2 sequences are SGHNT and YYREEE (reference sequence).